This TCR beta chain was captured in a study of blood T cells in healthy people across ages. Worth noting for this clonotype: One junction end disagrees with the germline gene, perhaps due to a read error.

Healthy individuals of Caucasian origin from Russia, aged about 6 to 95, served as donors. Germline V CDR1 and CDR2: SSHAT, FNYEAQ (reference sequence). The CDR3 runs 15 residues. A sample-barcoded 5' primer and a J-beta primer mix were used in a second PCR of roughly 6 to 12 cycles. TCRdb analysed the 5' RACE reads with MiXCR anew, one entry per CDR3 protein. The table includes roughly 1.5 million distinct CDR3 sequences, approximately 42% detected once. This TCR derives from a woman aged 18-29 years in good health. The source material was blood. The V call is TRBV7-7, the J call TRBJ2-3, with 8 bases lining up with TRBD1. The CDR3: CASSLTGDGTDTQYF. As DNA, the CDR3 is TGTGCTAGCAGCTTGACAGGGGATGGCACAGATACGCAGTATTTT.